Listed below are T cell receptor beta chains from one sample, sequenced in a study of ipilimumab plus nivolumab after autologous stem cell transplantation. Libraries were prepared by immunoSEQ multiplex PCR; TCRdb keeps only in-frame clonotypes and omits some of them. The sample lists 10,000 or so clones, 69% seen once, with 28% in the top ten. Specimen: PBMCs, collected in a trial of ipilimumab plus nivolumab as post-transplant consolidation. Receptors were obtained from a male donor with diffuse large B-cell lymphoma. CDR3s include the opening cysteine and the closing phenylalanine or tryptophan. The D gene is left open where the match is weak. The size entry is marked missing in some rows and otherwise reads once, few, many or a size class.

v_call,clone_size,d_call,j_call,cdr3_nt,cdr3_aa
TRBV9,NA,NA,TRBJ2-1,TGTGCCAGCAGCGTAGACCACCGCGGTGAGCAGTTCTTC,CASSVDHRGEQFF
TRBV4-1,medium-sized,NA,TRBJ1-5,TGCGCCAGCAGCCAAGAGGCCCAACTTGGTCCCCAGCATTTT,CASSQEAQLGPQHF
TRBV5-4,NA,TRBD1,TRBJ2-7,TGTGCCAGCAGCATCGGGACAGGGCTTTACGAGCAGTACTTC,CASSIGTGLYEQYF
TRBV7-3,NA,TRBD1,TRBJ2-5,TGTGCCAGCAGCGCTGGGACAGGGGGTGAGACCCAGTACTTC,CASSAGTGGETQYF
TRBV30,NA,TRBD1,TRBJ1-2,TGTGCCTGGGAAAAGGACAGGGGACTTTGGGGCTACACCTTC,CAWEKDRGLWGYTF
TRBV5-3,NA,NA,TRBJ1-5,TGTGCCAGAAGCCCCGGTTGGGGGGGTGGCAATCAGCCCCAGCATTTT,CARSPGWGGGNQPQHF
TRBV4-3,NA,NA,TRBJ2-7,TGCGCCAGCAGCCAAGATTCAGGAGGGGCGTCCTCCTACGAGCAGTACTTC,CASSQDSGGASSYEQYF
TRBV11-3,NA,TRBD2,TRBJ2-2,TGTGCCAGCAGCTTATTAATAGGGACTAGCGGGGCCCCGAACACCGGGGAGCTGTTTTTT,CASSLLIGTSGAPNTGELFF
TRBV27,once,NA,TRBJ2-7,TGTGCCAGCAGTTTTTTTGGCGCCTCCTACGAGCAGTACTTC,CASSFFGASYEQYF
TRBV12-5,NA,NA,TRBJ1-2,TGTGCTAGTGGTTTGCCCCCCCGGGACACTAGTCATGGCTATGGCTACACCTTC,CASGLPPRDTSHGYGYTF
TRBV14,NA,NA,TRBJ2-1,TGTGCCAGCAGCCAAGAGGGCTTAACAGGCTCCTACAATGAGCAGTTCTTC,CASSQEGLTGSYNEQFF
TRBV11-3,few,TRBD1,TRBJ2-7,TGTGCCAGCAGCCTTGACCTCATGACAGGGGCCTACGAGCAGTACTTC,CASSLDLMTGAYEQYF
TRBV5-1,NA,NA,TRBJ1-6,TGCGCCAGCAGCTTGGATGGGCAAACTAATTCACCCCTCCACTTT,CASSLDGQTNSPLHF
TRBV19,NA,TRBD2,TRBJ2-1,TGTGCCAGTAGATTAGCGGGGTCCCACAATGAGCAGTTCTTC,CASRLAGSHNEQFF
TRBV9,NA,TRBD1,TRBJ1-2,TGTGCCAGCAGCGTATCGTGGGCCCCAGGACAGGCGGGCTATGGCTACACCTTC,CASSVSWAPGQAGYGYTF
TRBV11-2,NA,TRBD1,TRBJ2-5,TGTGCCAGCAGCTCCGGGGGACAGGGACAAGAGACCCAGTACTTC,CASSSGGQGQETQYF
TRBV7-2,NA,NA,TRBJ2-7,TGTGCCAGCAGCTTAAAAGGCCCGAGCACCTACGAGCAGTACTTC,CASSLKGPSTYEQYF
TRBV29-1,NA,TRBD1,TRBJ1-5,TGCAGCGGTGGGACAGGGATAAATCAGCCCCAGCATTTT,CSGGTGINQPQHF
TRBV11-2,NA,NA,TRBJ1-1,TGTGCCAGCAGCTTAGTAATAGGAGTGGGCACCACTGAAGCTTTCTTT,CASSLVIGVGTTEAFF
TRBV10-2,few,NA,TRBJ1-5,TGCGCCAGCAGGCAGGGAGATCAGCCCCAGCATTTT,CASRQGDQPQHF
TRBV6-5,NA,TRBD2,TRBJ2-3,TGTGCCGCCGGACTAGCGGGAGGTACAGATACGCAGTATTTT,CAAGLAGGTDTQYF
TRBV25-1,NA,NA,TRBJ2-7,TGTGCCAGCAGTCCCTACCCCCAGGACGAGCAGTACTTC,CASSPYPQDEQYF
TRBV5-5,NA,NA,TRBJ1-2,TGTGCCAGCAGTCTAGGGGGTTTGGGTAACTATGGCTACACCTTC,CASSLGGLGNYGYTF
TRBV27,NA,NA,TRBJ2-4,TGTGCCAGCAGTTGGGCCCCGACGGTCTCTATGGCCAAAAACATTCAGTACTTC,CASSWAPTVSMAKNIQYF
TRBV5-6,NA,NA,TRBJ2-7,TGTGCCAGCAGCTTGGAGGGCATCCGACGGTCCTACGAGCAGTACTTC,CASSLEGIRRSYEQYF
TRBV7-2,NA,NA,TRBJ2-7,TGTGCCAGCAGCTCCGGGGGAGCCTACGAGCAGTACTTC,CASSSGGAYEQYF
TRBV7-9,few,NA,TRBJ2-1,TGTGCCAGCAGCTTAGTACCAGTGGATGAGCAGTTCTTC,CASSLVPVDEQFF
TRBV7-9,NA,TRBD1,TRBJ1-4,TGTGCCAGCAGCTTAGGAGGGACAGGAAACTTTCCAACTAATGAAAAACTGTTTTTT,CASSLGGTGNFPTNEKLFF
TRBV15,NA,TRBD2,TRBJ2-7,TGTGCCACCAGCAGAGACGCTAGCGGGAAGGGGAGCGAGCAGTACTTC,CATSRDASGKGSEQYF
TRBV19,NA,NA,TRBJ1-5,TGTGCCAGTAGTTCTAGAGGGACTCTTCAGGGCAATCAGCCCCAGCATTTT,CASSSRGTLQGNQPQHF
TRBV5-6,medium-sized,NA,TRBJ2-2,TGTGCCAGCAGCTTGGAGGGGCTCCGACGCACCGGGGAGCTGTTTTTT,CASSLEGLRRTGELFF
TRBV19,NA,TRBD1,TRBJ2-2,TGTGCAAGTATTACACCGGGCGAGGGGGCCCGGGAGCTGTTTTTT,CASITPGEGARELFF
TRBV10-3,NA,TRBD1,TRBJ2-7,TGTGCCACCTTGGACAGGGGGTACGAGCAGTACTTC,CATLDRGYEQYF
TRBV5-1,NA,TRBD2,TRBJ2-1,TGCGCCAGCAGCTTGTTGGGACTAGCGGGAAATGAGCAGTTCTTC,CASSLLGLAGNEQFF
TRBV5-1,NA,NA,TRBJ2-7,TGCGCCAGCAGCTTGGGCGGGAATTTTGTGTCCTACGAGCAGTACTTC,CASSLGGNFVSYEQYF
TRBV5-1,few,NA,TRBJ1-1,TGCGCCAGCAGCTCGCTGGGAGGTGGGAACACTGAAGCTTTCTTT,CASSSLGGGNTEAFF
TRBV4-1,NA,NA,TRBJ1-1,TGCGCCAGCAGCCAAGTGTCAGGGGCACGGAACACTGAAGCTTTCTTT,CASSQVSGARNTEAFF
TRBV6-1,NA,NA,TRBJ1-1,TGTGCCAGCAGTGAAGCGCAAGGTGATTTCGCTGAAGCTTTCTTT,CASSEAQGDFAEAFF
TRBV23-1,medium-sized,NA,TRBJ2-7,TGCGCCAGCAGTCAATCTGAGGCCGAGCAGTACTTC,CASSQSEAEQYF
TRBV6-6,NA,TRBD1,TRBJ1-2,TGTGCCAGCAGTCAAACGCCGGGACAGCCTAACTATGGCTACACCTTC,CASSQTPGQPNYGYTF
TRBV6-5,NA,NA,TRBJ2-1,TGTGCCAGCAGTTACCCCCATCCGGGCAATGAGCAGTTCTTC,CASSYPHPGNEQFF
TRBV2,NA,NA,TRBJ1-5,TGTGCCAGCAACAAAGGGGGAGCGAGTCAGCCCCAGCATTTT,CASNKGGASQPQHF
TRBV4-1,NA,NA,TRBJ2-7,TGCGCCAGCAGCCAAGACGAGACAAGCATTTACGAGCAGTACTTC,CASSQDETSIYEQYF
TRBV7-3,medium-sized,TRBD1,TRBJ1-2,TGTGCCAGCAGCCGAGACAGGGGTGACGGCTACACCTTC,CASSRDRGDGYTF